Each of the 32 T cell receptor beta chains below was sequenced from the same sample in a study of blood T cell repertoires in COVID-19. Assay: immunoSEQ multiplex PCR; the TCRdb copy retains only in-frame clones and omits some. The repertoire holds 240,000 or so clones, with about 79% as singletons. Source material: peripheral blood. These receptors were collected from a woman older than 75 with acute or convalescent COVID-19.

The V call is TRBV7-3, the J call TRBJ2-5, with 7 positions matching TRBD1. The CDR3 runs to 16 residues. V shed 4 bases, J shed 5 bases, and the junction held 13 bases outside the gene matches. Per the germline V gene, CDR1 is SGHTA and CDR2 is FQGTGA. DNA of the CDR3: TGTGCCAGCAGCTCCGGAAACAGGGGCATCGGGGAGACCCAGTACTTC. Its protein is CASSSGNRGIGETQYF. The complete variable domain, with remaining parts taken from reference TRBV7-3 and TRBJ2-5, reads GAGVSQTPSNKVTEKGKYVELRCDPISGHTALYWYRQSLGQGPEFLIYFQGTGAADDSGLPNDRFFAVRPEGSVSTLKIQRTERGDSAVYLCASSSGNRGIGETQYFGPGTRLLVL.

This chain joins TRBV19 and TRBJ1-4; D ambiguous. Per the germline V gene, CDR1 is LNHDA and CDR2 is SQIVND (reference sequence). The CDR3 consists of 14 residues. Trimming left V 6 bases short and J 8 bases short, with 16 bases between. The CDR3 DNA reads as TGTGCCAGTAGCCACAGATCCCAAGAGGAAAAACTGTTTTTT. Translated, it gives CASSHRSQEEKLFF.

The rearrangement links TRBV28 to TRBJ1-6, with D maybe TRBD1 (5 bases). This CDR3 has 14 amino acids. Trimming removed 7 bases at V and 6 bases at J, with 13 bases between. Looked up from germline, CDR1 is MDHEN and CDR2 is SYDVKM. The CDR3 region is CASKVRGVNSPLHF. DNA for the CDR3: TGTGCCAGCAAGGTACGGGGGGTTAATTCACCCCTCCACTTT.

The J gene is TRBJ1-3, the V gene TRBV6-5, with D perhaps TRBD1 (6 bases). V lost 8 bases and J lost 0, with 11 bases in between. CDR3 length equals 14 residues. CDR1 MNHEY and CDR2 SVGAGI come from the germline V gene. This CDR3 reads CASAEQGSGNTIYF. CDR3 nucleotide sequence: TGTGCCAGCGCTGAACAGGGCTCTGGAAACACCATATATTTT.

The genes are TRBV27 and TRBJ1-5, with TRBD1 identical over 8 bases. This CDR3 contains 19 residues. J lost 0 bases, V lost 2 bases, and 12 bases had no gene match. CDR1 is MNHEY, CDR2 SMNVEV, per germline (reference sequence). This chain's CDR3 is CASSLIGTGGRYSNQPQHF. DNA of the CDR3: TGTGCCAGCAGTTTAATCGGGACAGGAGGCCGATATAGCAATCAGCCCCAGCATTTT.

In nucleotides, the CDR3 is TGTGCCAGCAAGGACAGAGTTAGCAATCAGCCCCAGCATTTT. Translation gives CASKDRVSNQPQHF. The chain uses TRBV2 and TRBJ1-5, with TRBD1 as a possible D gene (6 bases). CDR1 is SNHLY and CDR2 is FYNNEI in the germline V gene. The CDR3 sequence is 14 residues long. The V end lost 7 bases, the J end lost 0 bases, and 10 bases lay between the germline ends.

V and J are TRBV2 and TRBJ2-3; possibly TRBD2 for D (6 bases). Deletions cut 6 bases from V and 5 bases from J, with 15 bases between. Germline lookup yields CDR1 SNHLY and CDR2 FYNNEI. This CDR3 is 14 amino acids long. CDR3 protein: CASSGRGDRDTQYF. The CDR3 region has the DNA TGTGCCAGCAGCGGGCGGGGTGACAGAGATACGCAGTATTTT.

The V and J genes are TRBV28 and TRBJ2-7, with D maybe TRBD1 (7 bases). CDR1 is MDHEN and CDR2 is SYDVKM in the germline V gene. V was trimmed by 6 bases and J by 7 bases, leaving 16 bases between them. The CDR3 has 13 residues. The CDR3 loop is CASRGEGAGEQYF. The CDR3 DNA reads as TGTGCCAGCAGAGGAGAGGGGGCGGGGGAGCAGTACTTC.

The V and J genes are TRBV4-2 and TRBJ1-1; a weak D match, TRBD1 (5 bases). Germline V gene data show CDR1 as LGHNA and CDR2 as YNFKEQ. V was cut by 0 bases and J by 5 bases, with 16 bases left in between. This CDR3 contains 16 residues. CDR3 region: CASSQDNPGGATEAFF. The DNA of the CDR3 is TGTGCCAGCAGCCAAGATAATCCGGGGGGAGCGACTGAAGCTTTCTTT.

The gene calls are TRBV3-1 (or the pseudogene TRBV3-2) and TRBJ1-2; D may be TRBD1 (6 bases). CDR3 length: 16 amino acids. Per germline, CDR1 LGHDT and CDR2 YNNKEL (reference sequence). V lost 0 bases to trimming and J lost 8 bases, with 19 bases between them. The CDR3 DNA follows: TGTGCCAGCAGCCAAGATGGGGCAGGGGTTGTAGGAGGCTACACCTTC. Translating it yields CASSQDGAGVVGGYTF.

The chain carries TRBV3-1 (or the pseudogene TRBV3-2) and TRBJ1-6; D gene ambiguous. Germline V gives CDR1 LGHDT, CDR2 YNNKEL (reference sequence). V was pared by 0 bases and J by 6 bases, with 12 bases between. This CDR3 is 16 amino acids long. CDR3 in amino acids: CASSQDGGFGNSPLHF. CDR3 nucleotides: TGTGCCAGCAGCCAAGACGGCGGCTTTGGTAATTCACCCCTCCACTTT.

This chain joins TRBV24-1 and TRBJ1-1; D call uncertain. Germline V lookup: CDR1 KGHDR, CDR2 SFDVKD. Trimming took 4 bases from V and 3 from J, leaving 8 bases between them. The CDR3 totals 13 residues. The CDR3 is CATSDHTYTEAFF. In DNA, the CDR3 is TGTGCCACCAGTGACCACACATACACTGAAGCTTTCTTT.

This rearrangement joins TRBV2 to TRBJ1-5, with 7 nucleotides matching TRBD1. Trimming removed 6 bases from V and 3 bases from J; junction bases left unmatched: 5. This CDR3 is built from 14 residues. Germline assignment: CDR1 SNHLY and CDR2 FYNNEI. CDR3 protein: CASSSGQSNQPQHF. The CDR3 coding sequence is TGTGCCAGCAGCTCGGGACAGTCCAATCAGCCCCAGCATTTT.

The V gene is TRBV2, the J gene TRBJ1-5; the match to TRBD1 covers 9 bases. Germline V CDR1 and CDR2: SNHLY, FYNNEI. The CDR3 length is 16 residues. V shed 7 bases, J shed 5 bases, and the junction held 12 bases outside the gene matches. The CDR3 DNA reads TGTGCCAGCATTTCCGGGACAGGGAGGCCAGATCAGCCCCAGCATTTT. Translated, it gives CASISGTGRPDQPQHF.

The gene calls are TRBV3-1 (or the pseudogene TRBV3-2) and TRBJ2-1; 9 bases match TRBD1. This CDR3 is built from 14 residues. J lost 7 bases, V lost 4 bases, and 5 bases had no gene match. Germline V gene sequence: CDR1 LGHDT, CDR2 YNNKEL (reference sequence). This chain's CDR3 is CASSLRGQGNEQFF. The CDR3 nucleotides read TGTGCCAGCAGCCTCCGGGGACAGGGAAATGAGCAGTTCTTC.

J is TRBJ2-2 and V is TRBV19; D is perhaps TRBD2 (6 bases). CDR3 length: 14 residues. The germline V gene encodes CDR1 LNHDA and CDR2 SQIVND (reference sequence). V was cut by 7 bases and J by 6 bases, with 15 bases left in between. In nucleotides, the CDR3 is TGTGCCAGTACCCTCACGGGGGAAGCCGGGGAGCTGTTTTTT. Its translation is CASTLTGEAGELFF.

The genes are TRBV15 and TRBJ2-7; TRBD2 agrees at 8 bases. The CDR3 has 15 amino acids. The V segment lost 3 bases and the J segment 4 bases; nucleotides outside the gene matches: 8. Germline V gene lookup returns CDR1 LNHNV and CDR2 YYDKDF (reference sequence). CDR3 in amino acids: CATSRPSTSGYEQYF. The CDR3 DNA sequence: TGTGCCACCAGCAGGCCGTCTACTAGCGGATACGAGCAGTACTTC.

The chain recombines TRBV7-9 with TRBJ1-2; weak D call: TRBD1 (6 bases). The CDR3 contains 15 residues. Germline loops: CDR1 SEHNR, CDR2 FQNEAQ (reference sequence). V was pared by 2 bases and J by 0 bases, with 10 bases between. CDR3 region: CASSLQGRTNYGYTF. As DNA, the CDR3 is TGTGCCAGCAGCTTACAGGGGAGAACTAACTATGGCTACACCTTC. Supplemented by reference TRBV7-9 and TRBJ1-2, the full variable domain reads DTGVSQNPRHKITKRGQNVTFRCDPISEHNRLYWYRQTLGQGPEFLTYFQNEAQLEKSRLLSDRFSAERPKGSFSTLEIQRTEQGDSAMYLCASSLQGRTNYGYTFGSGTRLTVV.

The chain employs TRBV7-8 and TRBJ2-5, with no clear D. Germline-derived CDR1 and CDR2 are SGHVS and FQNEAQ. The CDR3 has 14 residues. The germline V and J ends were trimmed by 1 base and 1 base, with 7 bases remaining between them. CDR3 nucleotides: TGTGCCAGCAGCTTAGGTCGTAGCCAAGAGACCCAGTACTTC. Its protein product is CASSLGRSQETQYF. Looking up the rest from reference TRBV7-8 and TRBJ2-5 gives the full variable domain: GAGVSQSPRYKVAKRGQDVALRCDPISGHVSLFWYQQALGQGPEFLTYFQNEAQLDKSGLPSDRFFAERPEGSVSTLKIQRTQQEDSAVYLCASSLGRSQETQYFGPGTRLLVL.

The chain is built from TRBV6-5 and TRBJ1-5; 8 nucleotides align to TRBD1. CDR3 length: 15 residues. J was trimmed by 5 bases and V by 7 bases; bases with no gene match: 10. Germline CDR1 reads MNHEY; CDR2 reads SVGAGI. The CDR3 nucleotides read TGTGCCAGCAAACCAGACAGGGGTAAAGATCAGCCCCAGCATTTT. Translating gives CASKPDRGKDQPQHF.

The V call is TRBV4-1, the J call TRBJ1-4; TRBD1 matches at 10 bases. The CDR3 covers 17 residues. Germline V gene sequence: CDR1 MGHRA, CDR2 YSYEKL. V lost 2 bases and J lost 5; bases outside the gene matches: 8. The CDR3 DNA sequence: TGCGCCAGCAGCCAACAACGACCGGGACAGGGGAATGAAAAACTGTTTTTT. Translation gives CASSQQRPGQGNEKLFF.

This clone was detected only a few times. The CDR3 nucleotides are TGTGCCAGTAGTACAGGGCGTCAGCCCCAGCATTTT. Protein: CASSTGRQPQHF. V and J are TRBV19 and TRBJ1-5; weak D call: TRBD1 (5 bases). The germline V and J ends were trimmed by 4 bases and 6 bases, with 7 bases remaining between them. CDR1 is LNHDA, CDR2 SQIVND, per germline (reference sequence). The CDR3 length is 12 residues. Combining the CDR3 with reference TRBV19 and TRBJ1-5 gives the whole variable domain DGGITQSPKYLFRKEGQNVTLSCEQNLNHDAMYWYRQDPGQGLRLIYYSQIVNDFQKGDIAEGYSVSREKKESFPLTVTSAQKNPTAFYLCASSTGRQPQHFGDGTRLSIL.

The gene calls are TRBV30 and TRBJ2-2; 8 bases line up with TRBD1. Losses at the gene ends were 7 bases for V and 1 base for J; bases not matched to a gene: 2. CDR3 size: 13 residues. CDR1 is GTSNPN, CDR2 SVGIG, per germline (reference sequence). The CDR3 region is CASGQGNTGELFF. The CDR3 DNA follows: TGTGCCTCTGGACAGGGGAACACCGGGGAGCTGTTTTTT.

The chain employs TRBV5-1 and TRBJ1-1; 10 bases are a match to TRBD1. The germline V gene encodes CDR1 SGHRS and CDR2 YFSETQ. This CDR3 comprises 16 residues. Germline trimming cut 4 bases from V and 1 base from J; bases unmatched to any gene: 7. The CDR3 region is CASSPEDRGKNTEAFF. The DNA of the CDR3 is TGCGCCAGCAGCCCCGAGGACAGGGGGAAGAACACTGAAGCTTTCTTT.

This chain joins TRBV5-4 and TRBJ2-1, with D possibly TRBD1 on 6 matching bases. This CDR3 region has 15 residues. Trimming shortened V by 5 bases and J by 5 bases, and 17 bases separated the two germline ends. Germline CDR1 and CDR2: SGHNT and YYREEE (reference sequence). The DNA of the CDR3 is TGTGCCAGCAGGAAAGAGAGGGGGTTCAACAATGAGCAGTTCTTC. Amino acid sequence: CASRKERGFNNEQFF.

This clone was observed a handful of times. V usage is TRBV11-3 and J usage is TRBJ2-7, with 7 bases matching TRBD2. Germline trimming cut 3 bases from V and 2 bases from J; bases unmatched to any gene: 7. The CDR3 sequence is 15 residues long. Germline V lookup: CDR1 SGHNT, CDR2 YENEEA. In DNA form, the CDR3 reads TGTGCCAGCAGCTTCCGACTAGCTGACCCCTACGAGCAGTACTTC. Residues: CASSFRLADPYEQYF.

The gene calls are TRBV5-6 and TRBJ2-7, with 15 bases fitting TRBD2. V shed 2 bases, J shed 4 bases, and the junction held 7 bases outside the gene matches. CDR1 and CDR2 from the germline V gene are SGHDT and YYEEEE. The CDR3 length is 17 residues. The CDR3 reads CASSFRTSGGARYEQYF. The CDR3 nucleotides are TGTGCCAGCAGCTTCAGGACTAGCGGGGGGGCCCGGTACGAGCAGTACTTC.

The chain combines TRBV3-1 (or the pseudogene TRBV3-2) with TRBJ1-6, with a tentative D call TRBD1 (5 bases). Germline values: CDR1 LGHDT, CDR2 YNNKEL (reference sequence). Trimming left V 5 bases short and J 0 bases short, with 20 bases between. The CDR3 loop spans 19 amino acids. CDR3 nucleotides: TGTGCCAGCAGCTCCGCCGGCGGGGCAGGGAGCTCCTATAATTCACCCCTCCACTTT. It yields the protein CASSSAGGAGSSYNSPLHF.

The gene calls are TRBV29-1 and TRBJ2-1, with unresolved D. The germline gives CDR1 SQVTM, CDR2 ANQGSEA. The CDR3 consists of 11 residues. V was trimmed by 5 bases and J by 12 bases, leaving 14 bases between them. The CDR3 spells CSVNDLGSQFF. CDR3 in DNA: TGCAGCGTTAACGACCTCGGGTCGCAGTTCTTC.

This sequence joins TRBV29-1 and TRBJ2-3; 10 nucleotides line up with TRBD2. The V gene end was trimmed by 6 bases and the J gene end by 2 bases; junction bases not matched to a gene: 8. The V gene's germline CDR1 is SQVTM and CDR2 ANQGSEA. The CDR3 is made up of 15 amino acids. CDR3 in DNA: TGCAGCGTACTAGGACTAGCGGATATCACAGATACGCAGTATTTT. It yields the protein CSVLGLADITDTQYF.

This clone has a single count. The chain couples TRBV7-2 to TRBJ1-4, with TRBD1 matching over 9 bases. V lost 5 bases to trimming and J lost 3 bases; unmatched junction nucleotides: 7. The CDR3 has 16 amino acids. Germline V gene sequence: CDR1 SGHTA, CDR2 FQGNSA. The DNA for the CDR3 is TGTGCCAGCAGCCAGAGACAGGGGGGGTCTAATGAAAAACTGTTTTTT. It specifies CASSQRQGGSNEKLFF.

This clone was picked up one time. The chain links TRBV5-4 to TRBJ1-1; 9 positions match TRBD1. The CDR3 covers 16 residues. Germline trimming cut 0 bases from V and 5 bases from J; bases unmatched to any gene: 8. The germline V gene encodes CDR1 SGHNT and CDR2 YYREEE (reference sequence). CDR3 amino acids: CASSLGSGTGWTEAFF. The DNA for the CDR3 is TGTGCCAGCAGCTTGGGGTCCGGGACAGGGTGGACTGAAGCTTTCTTT.